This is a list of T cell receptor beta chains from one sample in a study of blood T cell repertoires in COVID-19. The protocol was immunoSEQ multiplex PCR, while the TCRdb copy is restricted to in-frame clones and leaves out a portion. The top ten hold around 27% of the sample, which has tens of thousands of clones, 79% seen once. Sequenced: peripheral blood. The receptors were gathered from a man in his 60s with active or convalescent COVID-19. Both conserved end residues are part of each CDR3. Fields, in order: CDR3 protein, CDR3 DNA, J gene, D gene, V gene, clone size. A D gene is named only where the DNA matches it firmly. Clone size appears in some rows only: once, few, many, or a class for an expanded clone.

CDR3 protein: CASSDPDRGNQPQHF
CDR3 DNA: TGTGCCAGCAGTGACCCGGACAGGGGAAATCAGCCCCAGCATTTT
J gene: TRBJ1-5
D gene: TRBD1
V gene: TRBV6-1
clone size: NA

CDR3 protein: CASSLQSGGSSYEQYF
CDR3 DNA: TGCGCCAGCAGCTTGCAGTCAGGGGGCTCAAGCTACGAGCAGTACTTC
J gene: TRBJ2-7
D gene: TRBD1
V gene: TRBV5-1
clone size: NA

CDR3 protein: CASSPRVVTDTQYF
CDR3 DNA: TGCGCCAGCAGCCCAAGAGTGGTCACAGATACGCAGTATTTT
J gene: TRBJ2-3
D gene: NA
V gene: TRBV4-1
clone size: few

CDR3 protein: CASSYLPGGIGAEAFF
CDR3 DNA: TGTGCCAGCAGCTACCTTCCGGGGGGGATAGGCGCTGAAGCTTTCTTT
J gene: TRBJ1-1
D gene: NA
V gene: TRBV2
clone size: once

CDR3 protein: CASSYLASGGSTDTQYF
CDR3 DNA: TGTGCCAGCAGTTACCTCGCTAGCGGGGGAAGCACAGATACGCAGTATTTT
J gene: TRBJ2-3
D gene: TRBD2
V gene: TRBV6-2/TRBV6-3
clone size: NA

CDR3 protein: CASSQAGYEQYF
CDR3 DNA: TGTGCCAGCAGCCAAGCAGGATACGAGCAGTACTTC
J gene: TRBJ2-7
D gene: NA
V gene: TRBV3-1/TRBV3-2
clone size: NA

CDR3 protein: CASSWRGLMNEKLFF
CDR3 DNA: TGTGCCAGCAGTTGGAGGGGGCTGATGAATGAAAAACTGTTTTTT
J gene: TRBJ1-4
D gene: TRBD1
V gene: TRBV6-2/TRBV6-3
clone size: NA

CDR3 protein: CASSPRGRGNTGELFF
CDR3 DNA: TGTGCCAGCAGCCCAAGGGGGCGGGGGAACACCGGGGAGCTGTTTTTT
J gene: TRBJ2-2
D gene: NA
V gene: TRBV7-8
clone size: NA

CDR3 protein: CASSLSLSSGNTIYF
CDR3 DNA: TGTGCCAGCAGCCTGTCCTTGAGCTCTGGAAACACCATATATTTT
J gene: TRBJ1-3
D gene: NA
V gene: TRBV9
clone size: few

CDR3 protein: CASSTRTSGGRTDTQYF
CDR3 DNA: TGTGCCAGTAGTACTAGGACTAGCGGGGGGCGCACAGATACGCAGTATTTT
J gene: TRBJ2-3
D gene: TRBD2
V gene: TRBV19
clone size: NA

CDR3 protein: CASSLVSSRGGYTF
CDR3 DNA: TGTGCCAGCAGCTTAGTTTCGTCCAGGGGCGGCTACACCTTC
J gene: TRBJ1-2
D gene: NA
V gene: TRBV7-8
clone size: NA

CDR3 protein: CASGTGGRYEQYF
CDR3 DNA: TGCGCCAGCGGAACGGGGGGCCGCTACGAGCAGTACTTC
J gene: TRBJ2-7
D gene: NA
V gene: TRBV5-1
clone size: NA

CDR3 protein: CASSPTGTGYEAFF
CDR3 DNA: TGTGCCAGCTCACCGACCGGGACAGGGTATGAAGCTTTCTTT
J gene: TRBJ1-1
D gene: TRBD1
V gene: TRBV18
clone size: NA

CDR3 protein: CASSQDYVDYGYTF
CDR3 DNA: TGCGCCAGCAGCCAAGATTACGTAGATTATGGCTACACCTTC
J gene: TRBJ1-2
D gene: NA
V gene: TRBV4-3
clone size: NA

CDR3 protein: CASRDQGARYEQYF
CDR3 DNA: TGTGCCAGCAGAGACCAGGGGGCGAGATACGAGCAGTACTTC
J gene: TRBJ2-7
D gene: TRBD1
V gene: TRBV28
clone size: once

CDR3 protein: CASSLERVGEQYF
CDR3 DNA: TGTGCCAGCAGCTTAGAGAGGGTGGGCGAGCAGTACTTC
J gene: TRBJ2-7
D gene: NA
V gene: TRBV11-2
clone size: NA

CDR3 protein: CASSRGWNQETQYF
CDR3 DNA: TGTGCCAGCAGCCGCGGGTGGAATCAAGAGACCCAGTACTTC
J gene: TRBJ2-5
D gene: NA
V gene: TRBV7-8
clone size: NA

CDR3 protein: CASSYQGQVGEAFF
CDR3 DNA: TGTGCCAGCAGCTATCAGGGACAGGTGGGTGAAGCTTTCTTT
J gene: TRBJ1-1
D gene: TRBD1
V gene: TRBV14
clone size: once